These T cell receptor beta chains were read from a single sample in a study of T-cell memory formation after mild COVID-19. In TCRdb, the 5' RACE reads were re-called with MiXCR into one record per CDR3 protein. The sample has some 100,000 distinct CDR3 sequences, roughly 11% seen once. The sample taken for sequencing was PBMCs or a T cell subset sorted from them (not recorded which). The receptor source for this set is a young man who had mild COVID-19 (a few samples of this study predate the infection). Cell type and time point are not known. CDR3s include the opening cysteine and the closing phenylalanine or tryptophan. The D gene is left open where the match is weak. Clone size is not always given. Where it is, it says once, few, many or a class for expanded clones.

TRBV4-1,NA,TRBJ2-2,NA,TGCGCCAGCAGCCACCAACAGCAGGGGATTAACACCGGGGAGCTGTTTTTT,CASSHQQQGINTGELFF
TRBV7-3,NA,TRBJ1-6,few,TGTGCCAGCATGATCGGTCCGATCAATTCACCCCTCCACTTT,CASMIGPINSPLHF
TRBV27,TRBD1,TRBJ1-5,NA,TGTGCCAGCAGTCCGACAGGGGATCAGCCCCAGCATTTT,CASSPTGDQPQHF
TRBV5-1,TRBD1,TRBJ2-6,NA,TGCGCCAGCAGCTGGCCCCCGGACAGGGGGCTCTTGGCCAACGTCCTGACTTTC,CASSWPPDRGLLANVLTF
TRBV4-3,NA,TRBJ1-5,NA,TGCGCCAGCAGCCCAGGCCGGGGGGGGAATCAGCCCCAGCATTTT,CASSPGRGGNQPQHF
TRBV7-9,NA,TRBJ1-3,NA,TGTGCCAGCAGTCCTCCGGATGGAAACACCATATATTTT,CASSPPDGNTIYF
TRBV29-1,TRBD2,TRBJ2-3,NA,TGCAGCGTTGAGACTAGCGGGGGGGCCGAAGATACGCAGTATTTT,CSVETSGGAEDTQYF
TRBV5-6,NA,TRBJ1-4,NA,TGTGCCAGCAGCTTGAGCCCTCTCGGGGGCGGGGATGAAAAACTGTTTTTT,CASSLSPLGGGDEKLFF
TRBV5-1,TRBD2,TRBJ2-5,NA,TGCGCCAGCAGCTTTGAGCGGGGGGGCGTTTGGGAAGAGACCCAGTACTTC,CASSFERGGVWEETQYF
TRBV4-1,NA,TRBJ1-5,few,TGCGCCAGCAGCCAAGAGGGTCAGCCCCAGCATTTT,CASSQEGQPQHF
TRBV19,TRBD2,TRBJ2-1,many,TGTGCCAGCACAGGACTAGCGGGGTACAATGAGCAGTTCTTC,CASTGLAGYNEQFF
TRBV27,NA,TRBJ2-1,few,TGTGCCAGCAGTTTATCTCCCGGGGGTGGTGGTGAGCAGTTCTTC,CASSLSPGGGGEQFF
TRBV7-9,NA,TRBJ2-5,NA,TGTGCCAGCAGCTTAGCGCTGGGGATCCAAGAGACCCAGTACTTC,CASSLALGIQETQYF
TRBV4-1,NA,TRBJ1-5,few,TGCGCCAGCAGCCAAGCAGGGAATAGCAATCAGCCCCAGCATTTT,CASSQAGNSNQPQHF
TRBV7-9,NA,TRBJ1-2,NA,TGTGCCAGCAGCTTAGGGACCGGCAGGGTCTATGGCTACACCTTC,CASSLGTGRVYGYTF
TRBV7-9,TRBD1,TRBJ2-1,NA,TGTGCCAGCAGCTATGAACGGGACAGCTACAATGAGCAGTTCTTC,CASSYERDSYNEQFF
TRBV4-1,TRBD2,TRBJ2-5,NA,TGCGCCAGCAGCTCCGAGCGGGGGGTTGACCAAGAGACCCAGTACTTC,CASSSERGVDQETQYF
TRBV2,NA,TRBJ2-7,many,TGTGCCACTACCCTGACTGACTCCTACGAGCAGTACTTC,CATTLTDSYEQYF
TRBV12-3/TRBV12-4,TRBD2,TRBJ2-3,NA,TGTGCCAGCAGTTTCGCTAGCGGGGAGATCCCAGATACGCAGTATTTT,CASSFASGEIPDTQYF
TRBV4-1,TRBD1,TRBJ1-1,few,TGCGCCAGCAGCCAAAGACAGGGAGGGTTTGAGGACACTGAAGCTTTCTTT,CASSQRQGGFEDTEAFF
TRBV5-1,TRBD2,TRBJ2-4,NA,TGCGCCAGCAGGGGAGGGGAAAACATTCAGTACTTC,CASRGGENIQYF
TRBV12-3/TRBV12-4,NA,TRBJ2-5,few,TGTGCCAGCAGGGGACCCGGGTCCCCCGGGTGGGAGACCCAGTACTTC,CASRGPGSPGWETQYF
TRBV5-1,NA,TRBJ1-6,NA,TGCGCCAGCAGCCTGGTCGGGGAAGTGAGCCCCGAGGGCTCCTATAATTCACCCCTCCACTTT,CASSLVGEVSPEGSYNSPLHF
TRBV12-3/TRBV12-4,NA,TRBJ2-3,NA,TGTGCCAGCAGCGGGTCTCCAACTAGCACAGATACGCAGTATTTT,CASSGSPTSTDTQYF
TRBV12-3/TRBV12-4,TRBD1,TRBJ2-1,NA,TGTGCCAGCAGTTTAGCTGGGACAGGGGAATATAATGAGCAGTTCTTC,CASSLAGTGEYNEQFF
TRBV9,NA,TRBJ2-5,many,TGTGCCAGCAGCGTAGAAGGGAGGCAAGAGACCCAGTACTTC,CASSVEGRQETQYF
TRBV7-2,NA,TRBJ2-3,NA,TGTGCCAGCAGCTTTGGGGGGGGGCCGAGCACAGATACGCAGTATTTT,CASSFGGGPSTDTQYF
TRBV20-1,TRBD2,TRBJ2-3,few,TGCAGTGCTAGTCCGGGACTAGCGGGGCCTTGGGATACGCAGTATTTT,CSASPGLAGPWDTQYF
TRBV7-2,NA,TRBJ2-3,few,TGTGCCAGCAGCTTAGCCAGTCCCCGGTTAGATACGCAGTATTTT,CASSLASPRLDTQYF
TRBV6-5,TRBD1,TRBJ2-6,NA,TGTGCCAGCAGAAGACAGGGATACTCTGGGGCCAACGTCCTGACTTTC,CASRRQGYSGANVLTF
TRBV7-2,NA,TRBJ2-1,few,TGTGCCAGCTCTCCGTCAGGGGAATACAATGAGCAGTTCTTC,CASSPSGEYNEQFF
TRBV7-8,NA,TRBJ2-3,few,TGTGCCAGCAGCATGCCGCGACAGGGAGGGGGAACAGATACGCAGTATTTT,CASSMPRQGGGTDTQYF
TRBV6-2/TRBV6-3,NA,TRBJ2-1,few,TGTGCCAGCAGTTACACCAATGAGCAGTTCTTC,CASSYTNEQFF
TRBV4-3,TRBD1,TRBJ1-1,NA,TGCGCCAGCAGTCTACAGGGGGCTGACACTGAAGCTTTCTTT,CASSLQGADTEAFF
TRBV6-5,TRBD2,TRBJ2-1,many,TGTGCCAGCAGCCTAACCGGGACTAGCGGGATATCGGGCAATGAGCAGTTCTTC,CASSLTGTSGISGNEQFF
TRBV7-8,NA,TRBJ2-3,many,TGTGCCAGCACCCTAGGGGGAAACACAGATACGCAGTATTTT,CASTLGGNTDTQYF
TRBV4-1,TRBD1,TRBJ1-5,few,TGCGCCAGCAGCCATGCAGCCCCGGGACAGGGGGTTCAGCCCCAGCATTTT,CASSHAAPGQGVQPQHF
TRBV10-3,NA,TRBJ2-7,many,TGTGCCATCAGTGAGGATGACAGCTACGAGCAGTACTTC,CAISEDDSYEQYF
TRBV6-5,TRBD2,TRBJ2-7,few,TGTGCCAGCAGTTACTCTAGCGGGGACACTAGCGAGCAGTACTTC,CASSYSSGDTSEQYF
TRBV12-3/TRBV12-4,NA,TRBJ2-5,NA,TGTGCCAGCAGTTTAGCGGTTTCTCCGGAGACCCAGTACTTC,CASSLAVSPETQYF
TRBV27,NA,TRBJ2-7,NA,TGTGCCAGCAGTTTAGGCCAGCCTCCCTACGAGCAGTACTTC,CASSLGQPPYEQYF
TRBV11-2,TRBD1,TRBJ2-5,NA,TGTGCCAGCAGCCCACGAGGACAGGCTAAACAAGAGACCCAGTACTTC,CASSPRGQAKQETQYF
TRBV4-3,NA,TRBJ1-6,NA,TGCGCCAGCAGCCAAGTGCAGGGGTCCTTGTATAATTCACCCCTCCACTTT,CASSQVQGSLYNSPLHF
TRBV7-2,NA,TRBJ2-5,few,TGTGCCAGCAACTGGGGTGGGGCGGAGACCCAGTACTTC,CASNWGGAETQYF
TRBV29-1,NA,TRBJ1-3,NA,TGCAGCGTTGAAGACGACCGAGTAGGCACCATATATTTT,CSVEDDRVGTIYF
TRBV7-9,NA,TRBJ2-7,NA,TGTGCCAGCAGCTTAGTGGGAGGGGGCCCCTACGAGCAGTACTTC,CASSLVGGGPYEQYF
TRBV27,TRBD2,TRBJ2-3,NA,TGTGCCAGCAGTTTATCTCGGACTAGCGGTAGCACAGATACGCAGTATTTT,CASSLSRTSGSTDTQYF
TRBV7-2,NA,TRBJ2-7,NA,TGTGCCAGCAGCTTAGCGCGGTGGGGGTCTTCCTACGAGCAGTACTTC,CASSLARWGSSYEQYF
TRBV10-1,NA,TRBJ1-6,few,TGCGCCAGCAGTGACACCCGGGGTAATTCACCCCTCCACTTT,CASSDTRGNSPLHF
TRBV19,NA,TRBJ1-1,few,TGTGCCAGTAGTATTGTGGGTGGCACTGAAGCTTTCTTT,CASSIVGGTEAFF
TRBV5-1,NA,TRBJ2-2,many,TGCGCCAGCAGCTGGACCAGCACCGGGGAGCTGTTTTTT,CASSWTSTGELFF
TRBV7-3,NA,TRBJ1-6,few,TGTGCCAGCAGCTCAATAGGGGGGGGCGTTTTTCCCCTCCACTTT,CASSSIGGGVFPLHF
TRBV6-2/TRBV6-3,NA,TRBJ2-3,NA,TGTGCCAGCAGTTACGCAGATACGCAGTATTTT,CASSYADTQYF
TRBV12-3/TRBV12-4,NA,TRBJ1-5,NA,TGTGCCAGCAGTTTAGGGGGACGGTATAGCAATCAGCCCCAGCATTTT,CASSLGGRYSNQPQHF
TRBV6-6,NA,TRBJ1-5,NA,TGTGCCAGCAGTTACTCGTACGAAAACGGGCAGCCCCAGCATTTT,CASSYSYENGQPQHF
TRBV12-3/TRBV12-4,NA,TRBJ2-5,NA,TGTGCCAGCAGTTTAAGCCCCGGGGGGCGGGAGACCCAGTACTTC,CASSLSPGGRETQYF
TRBV29-1,NA,TRBJ2-5,few,TGCAGCGTTGAAGGCAGGGGAGGAGAGACCCAGTACTTC,CSVEGRGGETQYF
TRBV6-5,NA,TRBJ2-1,NA,TGTGCCAGCTCCCCAGCTGGTAGTAATGAGCAGTTCTTC,CASSPAGSNEQFF
TRBV27,TRBD1,TRBJ1-6,NA,TGTGCCAGCGCCGACAGGGCGACACCCCTCCACTTT,CASADRATPLHF